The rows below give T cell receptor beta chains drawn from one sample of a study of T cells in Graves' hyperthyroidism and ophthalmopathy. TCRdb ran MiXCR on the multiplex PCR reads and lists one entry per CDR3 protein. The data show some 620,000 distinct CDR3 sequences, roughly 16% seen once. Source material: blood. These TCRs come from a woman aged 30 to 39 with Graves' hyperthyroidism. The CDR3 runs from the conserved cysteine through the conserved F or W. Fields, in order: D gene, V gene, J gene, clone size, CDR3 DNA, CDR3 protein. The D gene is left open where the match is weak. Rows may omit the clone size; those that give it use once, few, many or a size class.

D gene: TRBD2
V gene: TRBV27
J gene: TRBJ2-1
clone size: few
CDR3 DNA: TGTGCCAGCAGTTTATCTAGCGGGGAGCAGTTCTTC
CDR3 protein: CASSLSSGEQFF

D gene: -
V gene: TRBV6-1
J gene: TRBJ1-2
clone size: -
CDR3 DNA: TGTGCCAGCAGTGAGGGGGCTTACTATGGCTACACCTTC
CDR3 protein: CASSEGAYYGYTF

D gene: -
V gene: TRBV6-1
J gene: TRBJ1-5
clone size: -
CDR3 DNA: TGTGCCAGCAGGGGGGGTAGCAATCAGCCCCAGCATTTT
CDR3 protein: CASRGGSNQPQHF

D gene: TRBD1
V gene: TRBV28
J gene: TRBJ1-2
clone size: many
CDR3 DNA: TGTGCCAGCAGTCCAGGACAGGGGGTGGTTGGCTACACCTTC
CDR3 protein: CASSPGQGVVGYTF

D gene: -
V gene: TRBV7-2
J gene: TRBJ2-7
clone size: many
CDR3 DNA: TGTGCCAGCAGCATGGGGCTTTCCTACGAGCAGTACTTC
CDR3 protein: CASSMGLSYEQYF

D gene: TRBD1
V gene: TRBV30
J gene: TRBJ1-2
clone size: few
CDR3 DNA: TGTGCCTGGAAGATTAAGACAGGGGTTAAACGTGGCTACACCTTC
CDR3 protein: CAWKIKTGVKRGYTF

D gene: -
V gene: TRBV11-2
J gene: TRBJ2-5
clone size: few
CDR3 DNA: TGTGCCAGCAGCTCTCCTCCAACAGGGAGATCTGAAGAGACCCAGTACTTC
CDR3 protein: CASSSPPTGRSEETQYF

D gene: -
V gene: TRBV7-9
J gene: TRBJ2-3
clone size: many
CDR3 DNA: TGTGCCAGCAGCCGGTCTGGTGGGGATACGCAGTATTTT
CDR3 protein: CASSRSGGDTQYF

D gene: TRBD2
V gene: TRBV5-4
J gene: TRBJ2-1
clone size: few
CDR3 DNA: TGTGCCAGCAGCACCGGGACTAGCGGGAGGTCTATCAATGAGCAGTTCTTC
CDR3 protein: CASSTGTSGRSINEQFF

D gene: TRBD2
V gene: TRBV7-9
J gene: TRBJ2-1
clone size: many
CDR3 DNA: TGTGCCAGCACCCAGGGACTAGCGGGAGGGAGCTCCTACAATGAGCAGTTCTTC
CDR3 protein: CASTQGLAGGSSYNEQFF

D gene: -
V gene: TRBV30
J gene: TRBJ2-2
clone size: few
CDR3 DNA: TGTGCCTGGAGTGTTAGCGGAGCCGGCACCGGGGAGCTGTTTTTT
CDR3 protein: CAWSVSGAGTGELFF

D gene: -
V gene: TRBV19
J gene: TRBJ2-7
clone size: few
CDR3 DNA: TGTGCCAGTAGTATTATCGGCGCTTACTACGAGCAGTACTTC
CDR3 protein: CASSIIGAYYEQYF

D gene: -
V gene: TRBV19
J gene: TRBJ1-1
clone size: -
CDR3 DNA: TGTGTCAGTAGTATCTCTGGATTGGCCTCGGGGACTGAAGCTTTCTTT
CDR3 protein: CVSSISGLASGTEAFF

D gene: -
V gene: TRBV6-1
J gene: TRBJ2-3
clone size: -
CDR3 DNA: TGTGCCAGCAGTGATTTCCTAGCGGATACGCAGTATTTT
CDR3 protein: CASSDFLADTQYF

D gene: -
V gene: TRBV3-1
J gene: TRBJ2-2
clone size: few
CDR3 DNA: TGTGCCAGCAGCCAACCCCAGGTCACCGGGGAGCTGTTTTTT
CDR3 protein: CASSQPQVTGELFF

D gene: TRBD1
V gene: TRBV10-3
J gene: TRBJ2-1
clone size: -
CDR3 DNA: TGTGCCACGAAACCGACAGGGTTGGACAATGAGCAGTTCTTC
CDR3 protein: CATKPTGLDNEQFF

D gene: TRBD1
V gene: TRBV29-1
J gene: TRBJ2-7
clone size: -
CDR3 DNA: TGCAGCGTTGAAGTGGCGGGACAGGGTCCCTACGAGCAGTACTTC
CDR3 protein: CSVEVAGQGPYEQYF

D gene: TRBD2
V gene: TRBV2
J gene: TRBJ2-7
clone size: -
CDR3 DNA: TGTGCCAGCAGTGGGGAGAGGACTAGCGGGAGGAAGTACGAGCAGTACTTC
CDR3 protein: CASSGERTSGRKYEQYF

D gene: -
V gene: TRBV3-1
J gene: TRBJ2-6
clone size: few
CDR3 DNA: TGTGCCAGCAGCCGATTACAGGGATTTAGAAGCTCTGGGGCCAACGTCCTGACTTTC
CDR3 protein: CASSRLQGFRSSGANVLTF

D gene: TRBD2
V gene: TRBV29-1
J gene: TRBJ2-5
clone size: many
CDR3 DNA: TGCAGCGTTGAAGATCTAAGACTAGCGGGAGGATCAGGGACCCAGTACTTC
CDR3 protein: CSVEDLRLAGGSGTQYF

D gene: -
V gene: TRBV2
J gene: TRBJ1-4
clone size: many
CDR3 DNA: TGTGCCAGCAGTGAAGTTGGGGGTCGGGGCGAAAAACTGTTTTTT
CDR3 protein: CASSEVGGRGEKLFF

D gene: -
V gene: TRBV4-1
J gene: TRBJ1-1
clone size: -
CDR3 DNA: TGCGCCAGCAGCCTAAGAGGGTTATGGAACACTGAAGCTTTCTTT
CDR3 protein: CASSLRGLWNTEAFF

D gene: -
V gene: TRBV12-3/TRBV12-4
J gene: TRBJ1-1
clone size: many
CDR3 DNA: TGTGCCAGCAGTTTCGGTGGAGGAGGCCGTCAGGCTTTCTTT
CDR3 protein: CASSFGGGGRQAFF

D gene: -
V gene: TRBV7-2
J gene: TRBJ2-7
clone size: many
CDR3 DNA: TGTGCCAGCAGCTTAGGTAGGGGCAACTCCTACGAGCAGTACTTC
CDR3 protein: CASSLGRGNSYEQYF

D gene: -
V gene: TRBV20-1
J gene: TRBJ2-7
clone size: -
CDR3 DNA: TGCAGTGCTCCACCGGGGGCAATGGGCTACGAGCAGTACTTC
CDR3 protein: CSAPPGAMGYEQYF

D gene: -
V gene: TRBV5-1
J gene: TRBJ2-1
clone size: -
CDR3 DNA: TGCGCCAGCAGCTTGGTATCGTCTCGCTACAATGAGCAGTTCTTC
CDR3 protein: CASSLVSSRYNEQFF